The next 14 T cell receptor beta chains were all read from a single sample in a study of CD8+CD57+ T cells in acquired aplastic anemia. TCR beta VDJ and CDR3 profiles were obtained from a genomic DNA template. TCRdb reprocessed the reads with MiXCR, giving one entry per CDR3 protein. The sample consists of around 200,000 distinct CDR3 sequences, around 59% of them appearing once. What was sequenced was sorted CD4+, CD8+, or CD8+CD57+ T cells (not recorded which) from PBMCs. The receptors derive from a human donor in good health, serving as a control.

This clonotype was seen repeatedly, ten times or more. V and J are TRBV11-2 and TRBJ2-2; a weak D match, TRBD1 (6 bases). Trimming shortened V by 6 bases and J by 0 bases, and 17 bases separated the two germline ends. In germline, CDR1 is SGHAT, CDR2 FQNNGV. The CDR3 loop spans 17 amino acids. The CDR3 here is CASRSIRGGTNTGELFF. The CDR3 coding sequence is TGTGCCAGCAGGTCAATCAGGGGTGGGACGAACACCGGGGAGCTGTTTTTT.

The J gene is TRBJ1-2, the V gene TRBV2; D is perhaps TRBD1 (6 bases). Per germline, CDR1 SNHLY and CDR2 FYNNEI. The V gene lost 5 bases and the J gene lost 3 bases, with 10 bases spanning the gap. This CDR3 region has 13 residues. This CDR3 is CASSTPGDYGYTF. The DNA for the CDR3 is TGTGCCAGCAGTACCCCAGGGGACTATGGCTACACCTTC.

The gene calls are TRBV29-1 and TRBJ1-2; the D gene is possibly TRBD1 (5 bases). The V gene lost 0 bases and the J gene lost 4 bases, with 12 bases spanning the gap. The germline V gene has CDR1 SQVTM and CDR2 ANQGSEA. This CDR3 has 14 amino acids. CDR3 residues: CSVEDQRDLYGYTF. CDR3 coding DNA: TGCAGCGTTGAAGATCAACGGGACCTCTATGGCTACACCTTC.

The rearrangement joins TRBV9 to TRBJ1-3; the match to TRBD1 covers 10 bases. CDR3 length: 16 amino acids. Germline trimming cut 2 bases from V and 3 bases from J; bases unmatched to any gene: 5. Germline assignment: CDR1 SGDLS and CDR2 YYNGEE. The CDR3 is CASSVRQGAFGNTIYF. CDR3 in DNA: TGTGCCAGCAGCGTCAGACAGGGGGCATTTGGAAACACCATATATTTT.

This chain links TRBV29-1 with TRBJ1-2; possible D gene TRBD1, 6 bases. Per germline, CDR1 SQVTM and CDR2 ANQGSEA. V was cut by 3 bases and J by 7 bases, with 24 bases left in between. The CDR3 extends over 16 amino acids. CDR3 nucleotides: TGCAGCGTTGAGGACAGCAAGAACGCCTTGGGGAGTGGCTACACCTTC. Translation gives CSVEDSKNALGSGYTF.

The V and J genes are TRBV9 and TRBJ2-1, with 7 bases fitting TRBD2. The CDR3 runs to 14 residues. Germline lookup yields CDR1 SGDLS and CDR2 YYNGEE. With 1 base clipped from V and 5 bases from J, the junction kept 3 bases outside the gene matches. The chain's CDR3 is CASSVSGNNNEQFF. The DNA for the CDR3 is TGTGCCAGCAGCGTAAGCGGGAACAACAATGAGCAGTTCTTC.

The genes are TRBV7-9 and TRBJ1-6; perhaps TRBD1 as D (6 bases). CDR1 and CDR2 from the germline V gene are SEHNR and FQNEAQ (reference sequence). The CDR3 sequence is 15 residues long. V shed 6 bases and J shed 3 bases, with 12 bases lying between them. CDR3 region: CASREQGIYNSPLHF. Here the CDR3 DNA reads TGTGCCAGCAGGGAGCAGGGGATCTATAATTCACCCCTCCACTTT.

The V gene is TRBV9, the J gene TRBJ2-3; 10 nucleotides align to TRBD2. The CDR3 is 16 amino acids. Germline values: CDR1 SGDLS, CDR2 YYNGEE. V was clipped by 2 bases and J by 4 bases; unmatched bases: 7. CDR3 in amino acids: CASSVSLAGEPDTQYF. In DNA form, the CDR3 reads TGTGCCAGCAGCGTGTCGCTAGCGGGGGAGCCAGATACGCAGTATTTT. The full variable domain, rest sourced from reference TRBV9 and TRBJ2-3, is DSGVTQTPKHLITATGQRVTLRCSPRSGDLSVYWYQQSLDQGLQFLIQYYNGEERAKGNILERFSAQQFPDLHSELNLSSLELGDSALYFCASSVSLAGEPDTQYFGPGTRLTVL.

The rearrangement uses TRBV10-2 and TRBJ1-1, with D perhaps matching TRBD1 (5 bases). CDR1 is WSHSY, CDR2 SAAADI, per germline. The V and J ends lost 7 bases and 4 bases respectively, with 22 bases between them. The CDR3 is made up of 16 amino acids. CDR3 coding DNA: TGCGCCAGCAACGCCGGGAGGGGACGTTGGCGCACTGAAGCTTTCTTT. Encoded protein: CASNAGRGRWRTEAFF.

This clonotype has more than one count but fewer than ten. The chain joins TRBV20-1 to TRBJ2-1; 9 bases are shared with TRBD1. Unmatched junction bases numbered 4, after V lost 4 bases and J lost 3 bases. Germline V CDR1 and CDR2: DFQATT, SNEGSKA (reference sequence). The CDR3 length is 14 residues. The CDR3 sequence is CSATGTGYYNEQFF. CDR3 sequence (DNA): TGCAGTGCTACCGGGACAGGGTACTACAATGAGCAGTTCTTC.

For the CDR3, the DNA is TGTGCCATCAGTGACAGGGCGAGGAATGAGCAGTTCTTC. This translates into CAISDRARNEQFF. The chain is built from TRBV10-3 and TRBJ2-1; TRBD1 might be the D (5 bases). V shed 3 bases and J shed 7 bases, with 10 bases lying between them. This CDR3 region has 13 residues. Per germline, CDR1 ENHRY and CDR2 SYGVKD.

This clonotype was observed once. In nucleotides, the CDR3 is TGTGCCATCAGGGGACAGGGTGAAGCTTTCTTT. Residues: CAIRGQGEAFF. J is TRBJ1-1 and V is TRBV10-3, with TRBD1 matching 9 bases. Looked up from germline, CDR1 is ENHRY and CDR2 is SYGVKD. This CDR3 is 11 amino acids long. The V gene end was trimmed by 6 bases and the J gene end by 7 bases; junction bases not matched to a gene: 0.

The chain couples TRBV10-2 to TRBJ2-3; 7 bases fit TRBD1. CDR3 length: 14 residues. J gave up 1 base and V 6 bases, and 4 bases lay outside the gene matches. Germline-derived CDR1 and CDR2 are WSHSY and SAAADI. CDR3 DNA sequence: TGCGCCAGCAGGCGACAGGGAGGCACAGATACGCAGTATTTT. This gives the protein CASRRQGGTDTQYF.

The V gene is TRBV19, the J gene TRBJ2-3; D not certain. The CDR3 covers 14 residues. The V and J ends lost 0 bases and 4 bases respectively, with 8 bases between them. Germline values: CDR1 LNHDA, CDR2 SQIVND (reference sequence). The CDR3 spells CASSIDGVADTQYF. Written as DNA, the CDR3 is TGTGCCAGTAGTATAGATGGGGTGGCAGATACGCAGTATTTT.